This passage covers 17 T cell receptor beta chains from one sample sequenced in a study of T cell responses to AZD1222 COVID-19 vaccine. Clones were sequenced by immunoSEQ multiplex PCR, and TCRdb holds only the in-frame ones, with some missing. The sample contains more than 95,000 clones, over 75% of which appear only once. Material: peripheral blood, obtained on day 0 of AZD1222 vaccination. The receptors come from an adult in good health.

This clone has a single count. The chain is built from TRBV28 and TRBJ2-2; 12 bases align to TRBD2. This CDR3 comprises 20 residues. The ends lost 1 base at V and 3 bases at J; junction bases unmatched: 12. CDR1 and CDR2 from the germline V gene are MDHEN and SYDVKM. This chain's CDR3 is CASSLLSASGRASHTGELFF. DNA for the CDR3: TGTGCCAGCAGTTTATTAAGTGCTAGCGGGAGGGCCTCGCACACCGGGGAGCTGTTTTTT. The entire variable domain, with the rest obtained from reference TRBV28 and TRBJ2-2, is as follows: DVKVTQSSRYLVKRTGEKVFLECVQDMDHENMFWYRQDPGLGLRLIYFSYDVKMKEKGDIPEGYSVSREKKERFSLILESASTNQTSMYLCASSLLSASGRASHTGELFFGEGSRLTVL.

This clone was observed once. The rearrangement uses TRBV6-5 and TRBJ1-5; weak D call: TRBD1 (6 bases). The CDR3 consists of 15 residues. Per the germline V gene, CDR1 is MNHEY and CDR2 is SVGAGI. V was pared by 0 bases and J by 4 bases, with 10 bases between. For the CDR3, the DNA is TGTGCCAGCAGTTACTCGAGTCAGGGGAATCAGCCCCAGCATTTT. Protein: CASSYSSQGNQPQHF.

This clone was seen only once. The rearrangement links TRBV12-3 or TRBV12-4 to TRBJ2-7, with D maybe TRBD1 (6 bases). The V gene lost 6 bases and the J gene lost 8 bases, with 11 bases spanning the gap. The CDR3 runs to 11 residues. The CDR3 sequence: CASSQGQKQYF. CDR3 coding DNA: TGTGCCAGCAGCCAAGGACAGAAGCAGTACTTC.

The chain couples TRBV7-2 to TRBJ1-2, with TRBD1 identical over 8 bases. CDR3 length: 13 residues. Unmatched junction bases numbered 3, after V lost 4 bases and J lost 5 bases. Germline loops: CDR1 SGHTA, CDR2 FQGNSA. CDR3 protein: CASSYGTGYGYTF. The CDR3 DNA is TGTGCCAGCAGCTACGGGACAGGATATGGCTACACCTTC.

The rearrangement joins TRBV20-1 to TRBJ1-1; D possibly corresponds to TRBD1 (6 bases). With 5 bases removed from V and 9 bases from J, the gap between germline ends came to 10 bases. This CDR3 has 10 amino acids. Germline assignment: CDR1 DFQATT and CDR2 SNEGSKA (reference sequence). CDR3 amino acids: CSAYRVQAFF. CDR3 nucleotide sequence: TGCAGTGCTTACAGGGTACAAGCTTTCTTT.

This chain uses TRBV2 with TRBJ1-5; D perhaps matches TRBD1 (6 bases). This CDR3 spans 13 amino acids. The germline V gene encodes CDR1 SNHLY and CDR2 FYNNEI. The germline V and J ends were trimmed by 6 bases and 9 bases, with 15 bases remaining between them. CDR3 sequence reads: CASSLDRFRPQHF. CDR3 bases: TGTGCCAGCAGCCTAGACAGGTTCCGGCCCCAGCATTTT.

This clone appeared a few times. The rearrangement joins TRBV10-3 to TRBJ1-4, with 7 bases matching TRBD1. The germline gives CDR1 ENHRY, CDR2 SYGVKD. This CDR3 has 17 amino acids. V gave up 0 bases and J gave up 3 bases; unmatched junction bases: 7. CDR3 sequence reads: CAISESTGKGANEKLFF. The CDR3 DNA reads as TGTGCCATCAGTGAGTCGACAGGGAAAGGGGCTAATGAAAAACTGTTTTTT.

J is TRBJ1-2 and V is TRBV4-1; D not resolved. The germline CDR1 and CDR2 sequences are MGHRA and YSYEKL. The CDR3 contains 17 residues. V was shortened by 1 base and J by 2 bases, with 17 bases between the two germline ends. As DNA, the CDR3 is TGCGCCAGCAGCCAAGTAGGGCTGGGCCTTGAGAACTATGGCTACACCTTC. Translating it yields CASSQVGLGLENYGYTF.

The chain couples TRBV28 to TRBJ1-6; possible D gene TRBD1, 6 bases. Trimming removed 8 bases at V and 14 bases at J, with 13 bases between. In germline, CDR1 is MDHEN, CDR2 SYDVKM. This CDR3 spans 11 amino acids. DNA for the CDR3: TGTGCCAGCGGGGACACGGACTCCCTCCACTTT. This codes for CASGDTDSLHF.

The rearrangement links TRBV4-1 to TRBJ2-2, with 8 nucleotides matching TRBD2. With 4 bases clipped from V and 7 bases from J, the junction kept 20 bases outside the gene matches. CDR1 and CDR2 from the germline V gene are MGHRA and YSYEKL. The CDR3 is 19 residues long. In nucleotides, the CDR3 is TGCGCCAGCAGCCCCCCAGCCGGGACTAGAGTGGTTCTGGGCGGGGAGCTGTTTTTT. Translated: CASSPPAGTRVVLGGELFF.

J is TRBJ1-5 and V is TRBV7-2; no firm D call. Between the trimmed V and J ends, which lost 2 bases and 0 bases, there was a span of 8 bases. CDR1 is SGHTA and CDR2 is FQGNSA in the germline V gene. This CDR3 spans 15 amino acids. The CDR3 bases are TGTGCCAGCAGCTTAAACAAGAATAGCAATCAGCCCCAGCATTTT. Amino acid sequence: CASSLNKNSNQPQHF.

The genes are TRBV6-1 and TRBJ2-6, with D tentatively TRBD2 (5 bases). Trimming stripped 0 bases from V and 1 base from J, with 7 bases between. This CDR3 comprises 16 residues. Germline V gene data show CDR1 as MNHNS and CDR2 as SASEGT. CDR3 sequence (DNA): TGTGCCAGCAGTGAAGCGGACTTTTCTGGGGCCAACGTCCTGACTTTC. Its translation: CASSEADFSGANVLTF.

The chain uses TRBV10-3 and TRBJ1-5, with D unclear. The germline V and J ends were trimmed by 0 bases and 7 bases, with 7 bases remaining between them. This CDR3 is built from 13 residues. Germline V gene sequence: CDR1 ENHRY, CDR2 SYGVKD. The CDR3: CAISESSEQPQHF. The CDR3, as DNA: TGTGCCATCAGTGAGTCTAGTGAGCAGCCCCAGCATTTT.

This clone was found once. This chain links TRBV5-1 with TRBJ2-5; 13 nucleotides match TRBD2. Germline trimming cut 4 bases from V and 4 bases from J; bases unmatched to any gene: 4. The CDR3 is made up of 15 amino acids. Germline-derived CDR1 and CDR2 are SGHRS and YFSETQ. CDR3 sequence (DNA): TGCGCCAGCAGCCCGGGACTAGCGGGACGAGAGACCCAGTACTTC. Translation: CASSPGLAGRETQYF.

J is TRBJ2-7 and V is TRBV6-2 or TRBV6-3; no definite D call. The germline V and J ends were trimmed by 2 bases and 3 bases, with 5 bases remaining between them. Germline CDR1 and CDR2: MNHEY and SVGEGT. The CDR3 covers 12 residues. The CDR3 is CASSYDGYEQYF. As DNA, the CDR3 is TGTGCCAGCAGTTACGACGGCTACGAGCAGTACTTC.

V is TRBV29-1 and J is TRBJ1-6; 11 positions match TRBD1. Germline V lookup: CDR1 SQVTM, CDR2 ANQGSEA. The CDR3 totals 13 residues. V shed 5 bases and J 9 bases; nucleotides not matched to a gene: 3. CDR3 region: CSVTGTGGSPLHF. CDR3 bases: TGCAGCGTTACCGGGACAGGGGGTTCACCCCTCCACTTT.

The chain uses TRBV6-2 or TRBV6-3 and TRBJ2-3; D gene uncertain. The CDR3 sequence is 11 residues long. The germline V gene encodes CDR1 MNHEY and CDR2 SVGEGT. V gave up 4 bases and J gave up 5 bases, with 4 bases separating them. CDR3 residues: CASSSIDTQYF. CDR3 in DNA: TGTGCCAGCAGTTCGATAGATACGCAGTATTTT.